This TCR beta chain was identified during a study of monozygotic twins with inflammatory bowel disease. With regard to this clonotype: Its antigen is still unknown.

The study's findings and limits: In the analysis, different T cell subtypes could not be told apart.

TCRdb re-called the 5' RACE reads and gives one entry per CDR3 protein, without DNA. The sample includes about 210,000 distinct CDR3 sequences. Per the germline V gene, CDR1 is SEHNR and CDR2 is FQNEAQ (reference sequence). The CDR3 has 15 residues. The source is a human donor with ulcerative colitis or Crohn's disease, or a healthy co-twin of an affected twin (not recorded which). The V gene is TRBV7-9, the J gene TRBJ1-6; TCRdb's assignment of TRBD1 cannot be checked, as there is no DNA. The sequencing input was blood. The CDR3 reads CASSLPGQSNSPLHF.